The 30 T cell receptor beta chains in this list originate from one sample, sequenced in a study of response to subunit inactivated influenza vaccine. One entry per CDR3 protein results from TCRdb running MiXCR on the RT-PCR reads. The profile covers 500,000 to 600,000 distinct CDR3 sequences, with 11% appearing a single time and about 11% taken by the ten largest. This same sample was also taken into another study, of T cells expressing NK-cell markers. This second study notes: cDNA encoding TCR beta was synthesized via 5'RACE template switching incorporating UMIs.

Sequenced here: PBMCs from blood, sampled on the day of vaccination. The receptor source for this set is a man in his forties or fifties who received an inactivated influenza vaccine.

The sample holds a few counts of this clonotype. The junction departs from the called germline gene at one end, perhaps through a read error. V is TRBV10-3 and J is TRBJ1-1; D is perhaps TRBD1 (5 bases). The germline V gene has CDR1 ENHRY and CDR2 SYGVKD. The CDR3 sequence is 14 residues long. The CDR3 DNA is TGTGCCATCACCCCTAGTGCAGGGAACAATGAAGCTTTCTTT. Translation gives CAITPSAGNNEAFF.

V usage is TRBV12-3 or TRBV12-4 and J usage is TRBJ1-2; D perhaps matches TRBD1 (6 bases). The CDR3 spans 14 residues. The V end was cut by 4 bases, the J end by 8 bases, with 17 bases between. In nucleotides, the CDR3 is TGTGCCAGCAGTTGGGCCACAGGGTTCGGCGGCTACACCTTC. Translation: CASSWATGFGGYTF.

Here the CDR3 reads CATSRDRARGYYEQYF. In DNA form, the CDR3 reads TGTGCCACCAGCAGAGATAGGGCTCGCGGGTACTACGAGCAGTACTTC. V usage is TRBV15 and J usage is TRBJ2-7, with D maybe TRBD2 (5 bases). Deletions cut 0 bases from V and 3 bases from J, with 15 bases between. The germline gives CDR1 LNHNV, CDR2 YYDKDF (reference sequence). The CDR3 is 16 amino acids.

This clonotype was recorded a few times. The chain combines TRBV11-1 with TRBJ2-1; D may be TRBD1 or TRBD2 (7 bases each). The germline CDR1 and CDR2 sequences are SGHAT and FQDESV (reference sequence). This CDR3 has 18 residues. V was pared by 1 base and J by 2 bases, with 18 bases between. In nucleotides, the CDR3 is TGTGCCAGCAGCTTAGTAAAGGGGGCGGGAGCGCCCTACAATGAGCAGTTCTTC. Protein: CASSLVKGAGAPYNEQFF.

This clonotype was detected many times. The chain uses TRBV12-3 or TRBV12-4 and TRBJ2-2; 7 bases fit TRBD2. V lost 1 base and J lost 6; bases outside the gene matches: 5. The CDR3 loop spans 15 amino acids. Written as DNA, the CDR3 is TGTGCCAGCAGTTTAGTGGGAGGGCCGCCCGGGGAGCTGTTTTTT. Its translation is CASSLVGGPPGELFF.

V is TRBV20-1 and J is TRBJ2-3; 16 positions match TRBD2. Germline assignment: CDR1 DFQATT and CDR2 SNEGSKA (reference sequence). The CDR3 is made up of 16 amino acids. V shed 3 bases, J shed 6 bases, and the junction held 6 bases outside the gene matches. The chain's CDR3 is CSARTGLAGGDDTQYF. The CDR3 DNA reads TGCAGTGCTAGGACGGGACTAGCGGGGGGGGACGATACGCAGTATTTT.

This clonotype came up a few times. This chain links TRBV29-1 with TRBJ2-5; TRBD2 matches 11 bases. Germline CDR1 and CDR2: SQVTM and ANQGSEA. V lost 4 bases, J lost 0 bases, and 7 bases stayed unmatched. CDR3 length: 16 amino acids. The CDR3 is CSVGRLAGRNQETQYF. The CDR3 nucleotides read TGCAGCGTTGGACGACTAGCGGGACGAAACCAAGAGACCCAGTACTTC.

The genes are TRBV21-1 and TRBJ2-7; the D call of TRBD1 is as the table states it, not checked on the DNA. TRBV21-1 is a recognized pseudogene. The CDR3 contains 11 residues. The CDR3 bases are TGTGCCAGCAAGGGGAGTCACGAGCAGTACTTC. Residues: CASKGSHEQYF.

This clonotype was detected many times. This chain connects TRBV5-1 to TRBJ2-1, with D perhaps TRBD2 (5 bases). Trimming stripped 0 bases from V and 10 bases from J, with 11 bases between. Germline assignment: CDR1 SGHRS and CDR2 YFSETQ. The CDR3 sequence is 13 residues long. The chain's CDR3 is CASSLESTGEQFF. For the CDR3, the DNA is TGCGCCAGCAGCTTGGAAAGTACGGGAGAGCAGTTCTTC.

In DNA form, the CDR3 reads TGCAGCGCTAGACAGGGTTCGGAGGAGACCCAGTACTTC. Its translation: CSARQGSEETQYF. V and J are TRBV29-1 and TRBJ2-5; 7 bases agree with TRBD1. CDR1 is SQVTM and CDR2 is ANQGSEA in the germline V gene. The CDR3 runs 13 residues. V was pared by 7 bases and J by 5 bases, with 10 bases of the junction left unmatched. Full variable domain (missing parts from reference TRBV29-1 and TRBJ2-5): SAVISQKPSRDICQRGTSLTIQCQVDSQVTMMFWYRQQPGQSLTLIATANQGSEATYESGFVIDKFPISRPNLTFSTLTVSNMSPEDSSIYLCSARQGSEETQYFGPGTRLLVL.

CDR3 nucleotides: TGTGCCAGCAACAGGGGAGGTTCACCCCTCCACTTT. This codes for CASNRGGSPLHF. The genes are TRBV6-1 and TRBJ1-6, with 7 bases matching TRBD1. Trimming took 7 bases from V and 9 from J; bases not matched to a gene: 3. This CDR3 is built from 12 residues. The germline V gene has CDR1 MNHNS and CDR2 SASEGT.

A few counts support this clonotype. This CDR3 reads CSARDKRGWGYGYTF. Written as DNA, the CDR3 is TGCAGTGCTAGAGATAAGCGGGGATGGGGCTATGGCTACACCTTC. The rearrangement links TRBV20-1 to TRBJ1-2; no definite D call. The germline gives CDR1 DFQATT, CDR2 SNEGSKA (reference sequence). With 0 bases removed from V and 4 bases from J, the gap between germline ends came to 15 bases. This CDR3 region has 15 residues.

This clonotype was observed many times. V gene TRBV12-3 or TRBV12-4 combines with J gene TRBJ2-1, with unresolved D. V was pared by 0 bases and J by 14 bases, with 11 bases between. The CDR3 totals 12 residues. DNA for the CDR3: TGTGCCAGCAGTTTAGCGCTGACTGATGAGTTCTTC. As protein: CASSLALTDEFF.

The chain has TRBV7-6 and TRBJ2-1; D perhaps matches TRBD2 (6 bases). The CDR3 runs to 15 residues. Germline V gene data show CDR1 as SGHVS and CDR2 as FNYEAQ. Trimming cost V 5 bases and J 2 bases, with 13 bases left between them. DNA of the CDR3: TGTGCCAGCAGCCGTGCCCGGGGGACCTACAATGAGCAGTTCTTC. This gives the protein CASSRARGTYNEQFF.

This chain uses TRBV6-1 with TRBJ1-4; D is perhaps TRBD1 (5 bases). Germline assignment: CDR1 MNHNS and CDR2 SASEGT. The CDR3 has 13 residues. V gave up 6 bases and J gave up 10 bases, with 15 bases separating them. The CDR3 coding sequence is TGTGCCAGCAGGTTCAGGGCCGGAGGAAAACTGTTTTTT. Translating it yields CASRFRAGGKLFF.

In this sample, this clonotype turned up a few times. The V and J genes are TRBV12-3 or TRBV12-4 and TRBJ2-1; D may be TRBD1 or TRBD2 (5 bases each). The CDR3 extends over 16 amino acids. The V end lost 6 bases, the J end lost 3 bases, and 18 bases lay between the germline ends. DNA of the CDR3: TGTGCCAGCAGACCAGCCGGGATAGGACACTACAATGAGCAGTTCTTC. It translates to CASRPAGIGHYNEQFF.

This clonotype appeared a few times. The chain has TRBV7-2 and TRBJ2-5; possibly TRBD2 for D (6 bases). The CDR3 sequence is 14 residues long. Germline V gives CDR1 SGHTA, CDR2 FQGNSA. V was cut by 3 bases and J by 1 base, with 9 bases left in between. CDR3 coding DNA: TGTGCCAGCAGCTTCATTAGCGGCCAAGAGACCCAGTACTTC. Amino acid sequence: CASSFISGQETQYF.

This clonotype was picked up many times. This sequence joins TRBV27 and TRBJ2-1; possible D gene TRBD2, 5 bases. CDR3 length: 13 residues. Trimming cost V 4 bases and J 10 bases, with 14 bases left between them. The germline V gene encodes CDR1 MNHEY and CDR2 SMNVEV (reference sequence). CDR3 sequence (DNA): TGTGCCAGCAGTTGGACGTCTGGACTGGAGCAGTTCTTC. Translation: CASSWTSGLEQFF.

In this sample, this clonotype turned up a few times. The chain is built from TRBV12-3 or TRBV12-4 and TRBJ2-4; D is possibly TRBD1 (6 bases). The germline V and J ends were trimmed by 4 bases and 5 bases, with 9 bases remaining between them. CDR3 length: 13 amino acids. This CDR3 is CASSSYRENIQYF. CDR3 DNA sequence: TGTGCCAGCAGTTCCTACAGGGAAAACATTCAGTACTTC.

A few counts support this clonotype. V gene TRBV2 combines with J gene TRBJ2-4; 9 bases line up with TRBD1. The CDR3 is 15 residues long. Germline V lookup: CDR1 SNHLY, CDR2 FYNNEI. V dropped 3 bases and J dropped 2; count of bases not matched to a gene: 2. CDR3: CASSDGTGSKNIQYF. CDR3 in DNA: TGTGCCAGCAGTGACGGGACAGGGTCCAAAAACATTCAGTACTTC. The full variable domain, rest sourced from reference TRBV2 and TRBJ2-4, is EPEVTQTPSHQVTQMGQEVILRCVPISNHLYFYWYRQILGQKVEFLVSFYNNEISEKSEIFDDQFSVERPDGSNFTLKIRSTKLEDSAMYFCASSDGTGSKNIQYFGAGTRLSVL.

The chain employs TRBV7-2 and TRBJ2-2; D unclear. The CDR3 spans 15 residues. The V gene's germline CDR1 is SGHTA and CDR2 FQGNSA. Trimming removed 3 bases from V and 4 bases from J, with 12 bases in between. The CDR3 region is CASSFNSGGTGELFF. The CDR3 DNA follows: TGTGCCAGCAGCTTTAACTCCGGCGGCACCGGGGAGCTGTTTTTT.

J is TRBJ2-2 and V is TRBV27, with D unclear. CDR3 length equals 14 residues. Deletions cut 5 bases from V and 6 bases from J, with 13 bases between. Germline CDR1 reads MNHEY; CDR2 reads SMNVEV (reference sequence). CDR3 loop: CASSLLGYSGELFF. The CDR3 DNA is TGTGCCAGCAGTCTCCTCGGATATTCCGGGGAGCTGTTTTTT.

This clonotype was counted a few times. The V and J genes are TRBV12-3 or TRBV12-4 and TRBJ2-2; 10 bases are shared with TRBD2. The V gene end was trimmed by 8 bases and the J gene end by 7 bases; junction bases not matched to a gene: 7. CDR3 length: 14 residues. The CDR3 DNA is TGTGCCAGCCACCTAGCGGGAGTGGTCGGGGAGCTGTTTTTT. Translated: CASHLAGVVGELFF.

The gene calls are TRBV4-1 and TRBJ2-1; D gene uncertain. Germline loops: CDR1 MGHRA, CDR2 YSYEKL. The CDR3 is 15 amino acids. V lost 0 bases and J 10 bases, leaving 16 bases between the germline ends. CDR3: CASSQDGKGLGEQFF. CDR3 nucleotides: TGCGCCAGCAGCCAAGATGGTAAAGGGCTAGGCGAGCAGTTCTTC.

A few counts support this clonotype. The chain employs TRBV15 and TRBJ2-3; D possibly corresponds to TRBD1 (5 bases). The V gene's germline CDR1 is LNHNV and CDR2 YYDKDF (reference sequence). The V end lost 3 bases, the J end lost 5 bases, and 18 bases lay between the germline ends. The CDR3 is 16 residues long. The CDR3: CATSSPPERQRDTQYF. The CDR3 DNA sequence: TGTGCCACCAGCAGCCCGCCGGAGAGACAGCGAGATACGCAGTATTTT.

The chain has TRBV6-5 and TRBJ1-2; TRBD1 matches at 7 bases. The CDR3 spans 14 residues. Germline-derived CDR1 and CDR2 are MNHEY and SVGAGI. With V trimmed by 4 bases and J by 4 bases, 6 bases remained unmatched. The CDR3 region has the DNA TGTGCCAGCAGTTTACAGGGGTGGGGCTATGGCTACACCTTC. It specifies CASSLQGWGYGYTF.

This clonotype was detected many times. The chain recombines TRBV24-1 with TRBJ2-2, with D tentatively TRBD1 (6 bases). V dropped 0 bases and J dropped 5 bases, with 12 bases sitting between them. Germline assignment: CDR1 KGHDR and CDR2 SFDVKD. This CDR3 comprises 16 residues. CDR3 coding DNA: TGTGCCACCAGTGATTTGCGTGGGGGCCGGACCGGGGAGCTGTTTTTT. Translation gives CATSDLRGGRTGELFF.

This clonotype occurred a few times. The chain combines TRBV30 with TRBJ2-3; 10 nucleotides line up with TRBD2. This CDR3 region has 16 residues. The V gene's germline CDR1 is GTSNPN and CDR2 SVGIG (reference sequence). Trimming removed 2 bases from V and 2 bases from J; junction bases left unmatched: 7. CDR3 sequence reads: CAWSPSSGGPTDTQYF. The CDR3, as DNA: TGTGCCTGGAGTCCCAGTAGCGGGGGGCCCACAGATACGCAGTATTTT.

The V call is TRBV14, the J call TRBJ2-7; D gene unclear. Germline CDR1 SGHDN, CDR2 FVKESK. The length of the CDR3 is 13 residues. Trimming cost V 1 base and J 0 bases, with 4 bases left between them. CDR3 in DNA: TGTGCCAGCAGCCAAGCGACCTCCTACGAGCAGTACTTC. It encodes CASSQATSYEQYF. Variable domain in full (rest from reference TRBV14 and TRBJ2-7): EAGVTQFPSHSVIEKGQTVTLRCDPISGHDNLYWYRRVMGKEIKFLLHFVKESKQDESGMPNNRFLAERTGGTYSTLKVQPAELEDSGVYFCASSQATSYEQYFGPGTRLTVT.

This clonotype appeared a few times. A much larger clone lies one base from this, so it may be a read error. The V and J genes are TRBV7-2 and TRBJ2-7, with 9 bases that match TRBD2. The CDR3 contains 14 residues. CDR1 and CDR2 from the germline V gene are SGHTA and FQGNSA. The V segment lost 5 bases and the J segment 3 bases; nucleotides outside the gene matches: 5. CDR3 sequence reads: CASSTGTSLYEQYF. The CDR3 DNA is TGTGCCAGCAGCACCGGGACTAGCCTCTACGAGCAGTACTTC.